The 30 T cell receptor beta chains listed next were all sequenced from one sample in a study of post-analysis software for immune sequencing data. Researchers reported that TCR beta cDNA libraries carried unique molecular identifiers. TCRdb redid the calling of the PCR reads with MiXCR, one entry per CDR3 protein. This sample carries 400,000 to 500,000 distinct CDR3 sequences, over 30% of them seen once, and the ten largest clones take 7.6%. Whole-study findings and limits: Patients showed TRBV5-6, TRBV5-1 and TRBV20-1 among 4 or 5 TRBV segments more frequent than in controls.

Their target antigens are unknown. Sequenced: blood. These receptors were collected from a girl aged 2 to 9 with multiple sclerosis.

This clonotype was detected only once. J is TRBJ2-7 and V is TRBV27, with D possibly matching TRBD2 (5 bases). V was trimmed by 3 bases and J by 7 bases, leaving 16 bases between them. The germline CDR1 and CDR2 sequences are MNHEY and SMNVEV (reference sequence). The CDR3 is made up of 14 amino acids. CDR3 region: CASSFEEVIREQYF. CDR3 DNA sequence: TGTGCCAGCAGTTTCGAGGAGGTGATCCGGGAGCAGTACTTC.

The chain uses TRBV20-1 and TRBJ2-5; no reliable D call. With the DNA end fitting TRBJ2-7 better, the J assignment may be wrong. Germline loops: CDR1 DFQATT, CDR2 SNEGSKA (reference sequence). The CDR3 totals 13 residues. CDR3 nucleotides: TGCAGTGCTGCCGGTGGCTCTGGGTACGAGCAGTACTTC. Its translation: CSAAGGSGYEQYF.

The chain carries TRBV9 and TRBJ2-7, with TRBD1 matching over 9 bases. The CDR3 runs 15 residues. Germline CDR1 is SGDLS and CDR2 is YYNGEE. With 7 bases clipped from V and 5 bases from J, the junction kept 13 bases outside the gene matches. As DNA, the CDR3 is TGTGCCAGCGGAGATATCGGGACAGGGCCCGACGAGCAGTACTTC. Amino acid sequence: CASGDIGTGPDEQYF.

The V call is TRBV7-6, the J call TRBJ1-4; no clear D. Trimming stripped 8 bases from V and 5 bases from J, with 9 bases between. This CDR3 has 12 residues. In germline, CDR1 is SGHVS, CDR2 FNYEAQ. CDR3 in DNA: TGTGCCAGCCGCGGGGTAAATGAAAAACTGTTTTTT. Translated: CASRGVNEKLFF.

The chain uses TRBV5-4 and TRBJ2-1; possibly TRBD1 for D (5 bases). This CDR3 has 12 amino acids. Trimming left V 4 bases short and J 15 bases short, with 17 bases between. Germline V gives CDR1 SGHNT, CDR2 YYREEE (reference sequence). DNA for the CDR3: TGTGCCAGCAGCCTATTAGAACAGGAATTGTTCTTC. Protein sequence: CASSLLEQELFF.

The chain combines TRBV5-5 with TRBJ2-7, with 7 bases that match TRBD2. The tail of the sequence fits TRBJ2-5 better, so the J call may be wrong. The CDR3 spans 17 residues. Germline CDR1 reads SGHKS; CDR2 reads YYEKEE (reference sequence). CDR3 protein: CASSSHGVAGPPETQYF. The CDR3 DNA is TGTGCCAGCAGCTCCCATGGGGTAGCGGGCCCCCCCGAGACCCAGTACTTC.

CDR3 sequence reads: CASSTTHYGGTQYF. The CDR3 DNA follows: TGTGCCAGCAGCACAACCCACTATGGGGGGACCCAGTACTTC. The rearrangement uses TRBV7-2 and TRBJ2-5, with D perhaps matching TRBD1 or TRBD2 (5 bases each). The length of the CDR3 is 14 residues. Germline CDR1 SGHTA, CDR2 FQGNSA. Deletions cut 5 bases from V and 7 bases from J, with 17 bases between.

This clonotype was observed a few times. The rearrangement links TRBV7-2 to TRBJ1-1; 10 nucleotides match TRBD1. The ends lost 2 bases at V and 9 bases at J; junction bases unmatched: 6. The CDR3 totals 14 residues. Germline CDR1 reads SGHTA; CDR2 reads FQGNSA. The DNA for the CDR3 is TGTGCCAGCAGCTTACAAGACAGGGGGCGGAAAGCTTTCTTT. Translated: CASSLQDRGRKAFF.

J is TRBJ2-1 and V is TRBV7-3; 12 positions agree with TRBD2. The CDR3 is 16 amino acids. Germline V gene sequence: CDR1 SGHTA, CDR2 FQGTGA. V lost 2 bases and J lost 10; bases outside the gene matches: 9. DNA for the CDR3: TGTGCCAGCAGCTTAGCAGGGCTAGCGGGAGGGGGGGAGCAGTTCTTC. Residues: CASSLAGLAGGGEQFF.

The rearrangement links TRBV20-1 to TRBJ1-3; D remains unclear. Germline V gene lookup returns CDR1 DFQATT and CDR2 SNEGSKA (reference sequence). V was trimmed by 4 bases and J by 4 bases, leaving 11 bases between them. The CDR3 covers 13 residues. The DNA of the CDR3 is TGCAGTGCTACCCCGACGGTGGGAAACACCATATATTTT. This codes for CSATPTVGNTIYF.

The J gene is TRBJ2-3, the V gene TRBV20-1; 12 nucleotides align to TRBD2. V lost 3 bases to trimming and J lost 5 bases; unmatched junction nucleotides: 9. Germline lookup yields CDR1 DFQATT and CDR2 SNEGSKA (reference sequence). The CDR3 spans 16 residues. DNA for the CDR3: TGCAGTGCTAGGCCAACTAGCGGGGGGCGGGTAGATACGCAGTATTTT. Translating it yields CSARPTSGGRVDTQYF.

The chain joins TRBV11-2 to TRBJ2-3, with D tentatively TRBD2 (7 bases). This CDR3 comprises 16 residues. V was pared by 1 base and J by 0 bases, with 11 bases between. Looked up from germline, CDR1 is SGHAT and CDR2 is FQNNGV. The DNA of the CDR3 is TGTGCCAGCAGCTTAGGGGGGGGGCCTAGCACAGATACGCAGTATTTT. It specifies CASSLGGGPSTDTQYF.

V and J are TRBV29-1 and TRBJ1-3; D uncertain. Germline V lookup: CDR1 SQVTM, CDR2 ANQGSEA. V lost 5 bases and J 4 bases, leaving 6 bases between the germline ends. The CDR3 contains 11 residues. This CDR3 is CSVQGGNTIYF. CDR3 sequence (DNA): TGCAGCGTTCAAGGGGGAAACACCATATATTTT.

This clonotype was found a few times. The chain carries TRBV10-3 and TRBJ2-5; 8 bases are a match to TRBD1. There are 15 residues in the CDR3. The V and J ends lost 4 bases and 1 base, in that order; junction bases with no gene match: 5. The germline CDR1 and CDR2 sequences are ENHRY and SYGVKD. This CDR3 is CAISGGQGLQETQYF. The CDR3, as DNA: TGTGCCATCAGTGGAGGACAGGGCCTCCAAGAGACCCAGTACTTC.

Details on this clonotype: The junction departs from the called germline gene at one end, perhaps through a read error. The gene calls are TRBV20-1 and TRBJ1-1; 7 bases agree with TRBD1. Germline lookup yields CDR1 DFQATT and CDR2 SNEGSKA (reference sequence). The CDR3 is made up of 12 amino acids. CDR3: CSPRTGNTEAFF. CDR3 in DNA: TGCAGTCCTAGGACAGGGAACACTGAAGCTTTCTTT.

The chain joins TRBV4-1 to TRBJ1-2; 9 bases line up with TRBD1. The CDR3 extends over 13 amino acids. The germline gives CDR1 MGHRA, CDR2 YSYEKL. V trimming: 3 bases; J trimming: 6 bases; junction bases outside the gene matches: 2. The CDR3: CASSHTGGDGYTF. CDR3 in DNA: TGCGCCAGCAGCCATACAGGGGGCGATGGCTACACCTTC.

J is TRBJ2-1 and V is TRBV6-2 or TRBV6-3; D perhaps matches TRBD2 (5 bases). The CDR3 totals 12 residues. Per the germline V gene, CDR1 is MNHEY and CDR2 is SVGEGT. Trimming shortened V by 6 bases and J by 10 bases, and 13 bases separated the two germline ends. CDR3 nucleotides: TGTGCCAGCAGCCGTCTTACGGGGGAGCAGTTCTTC. Residues: CASSRLTGEQFF.

In this sample, this clonotype turned up a few times. The chain is built from TRBV29-1 and TRBJ2-5; no definite D call. Germline values: CDR1 SQVTM, CDR2 ANQGSEA. The ends were cut back, 2 bases at V and 10 bases at J, with 11 bases in the middle. The CDR3 has 11 residues. CDR3 in amino acids: CSVETAVNQYF. Here the CDR3 DNA reads TGCAGCGTTGAAACGGCGGTGAACCAGTACTTC.

The rearrangement joins TRBV5-1 to TRBJ1-6; D gene uncertain. V dropped 6 bases and J dropped 7 bases, with 17 bases sitting between them. This CDR3 has 15 amino acids. Germline values: CDR1 SGHRS, CDR2 YFSETQ. The CDR3 coding sequence is TGCGCCAGCACGTTCAGGCCGGGCGAGAATTCACCCCTCCACTTT. Translated, it gives CASTFRPGENSPLHF.

This clonotype appeared a few times. This sequence joins TRBV20-1 and TRBJ2-5; the D is unclear. Trimming took off 3 bases at V and 4 bases at J, with 12 bases between the two ends. This CDR3 has 13 residues. The germline gives CDR1 DFQATT, CDR2 SNEGSKA (reference sequence). The CDR3 reads CSARIPLVETQYF. CDR3 nucleotide sequence: TGCAGTGCTAGGATTCCGCTGGTAGAGACCCAGTACTTC.

This clonotype was detected only once. V usage is TRBV24-1 and J usage is TRBJ1-6, with D perhaps TRBD1 (5 bases). From germline, CDR1 is KGHDR and CDR2 SFDVKD. The V gene lost 4 bases and the J gene lost 13 bases, with 13 bases spanning the gap. This CDR3 is built from 13 residues. CDR3 loop: CATSDPGIRPLHF. The DNA for the CDR3 is TGTGCCACCAGTGACCCAGGGATACGGCCCCTCCACTTT.

J is TRBJ2-3 and V is TRBV4-1; 10 nucleotides align to TRBD2. The CDR3 runs to 18 residues. Trimming removed 0 bases from V and 1 base from J; junction bases left unmatched: 7. Germline assignment: CDR1 MGHRA and CDR2 YSYEKL. The CDR3 sequence is CASSQDWLAGGGTDTQYF. The CDR3 DNA sequence: TGCGCCAGCAGCCAAGATTGGTTAGCGGGAGGAGGCACAGATACGCAGTATTTT.

V is TRBV4-3 and J is TRBJ2-3, with TRBD2 matching over 7 bases. Germline V gene data show CDR1 as LGHNA and CDR2 as YSLEER. With 0 bases clipped from V and 0 bases from J, the junction kept 9 bases outside the gene matches. This CDR3 spans 18 amino acids. CDR3 coding DNA: TGCGCCAGCAGCCAAGATCTTGCTGGCGGGAGAAGCACAGATACGCAGTATTTT. Encoded protein: CASSQDLAGGRSTDTQYF.

In its sample, this clonotype was seen a few times. The gene calls are TRBV5-1 and TRBJ1-2; 9 nucleotides align to TRBD1. The germline gives CDR1 SGHRS, CDR2 YFSETQ. The V and J ends lost 2 bases and 1 base, in that order; junction bases with no gene match: 15. CDR3 length equals 19 residues. The CDR3 DNA reads as TGCGCCAGCAGCTTACGGGGAGGGACAGGGACAACCTATAACTATGGCTACACCTTC. Translation gives CASSLRGGTGTTYNYGYTF.

This clonotype showed up just a few times. The V call is TRBV6-5, the J call TRBJ2-1; 9 bases match TRBD2. Germline V gives CDR1 MNHEY, CDR2 SVGAGI. V was pared by 7 bases and J by 10 bases, with 8 bases of the junction left unmatched. The CDR3 covers 13 residues. The CDR3 bases are TGTGCCAGCACTAGCGGGGCTCCGAACGAGCAGTTCTTC. Translation gives CASTSGAPNEQFF.

The sample holds one count of this clonotype. This sequence joins TRBV11-2 and TRBJ2-4, with D unclear. Matching the DNA end better, TRBJ2-7 makes the J call doubtful. This CDR3 is 14 amino acids long. Germline-derived CDR1 and CDR2 are SGHAT and FQNNGV. CDR3 amino acids: CASSLAIGPYEQYF. The DNA for the CDR3 is TGTGCCAGCAGCTTAGCCATTGGGCCCTACGAGCAGTACTTC.

This chain joins TRBV5-1 and TRBJ2-2; weak D call: TRBD1 (5 bases). The ends were cut back, 1 base at V and 3 bases at J, with 7 bases in the middle. Germline CDR1 reads SGHRS; CDR2 reads YFSETQ. CDR3 length: 14 amino acids. The CDR3 here is CASSLTGDTGELFF. CDR3 sequence (DNA): TGCGCCAGCAGCTTGACAGGAGACACCGGGGAGCTGTTTTTT.

This clonotype was picked up a small number of times. The genes are TRBV28 and TRBJ1-2; 7 bases map to TRBD1. The J segment lost 4 bases and the V segment lost 6 bases, leaving 5 bases of the junction unmatched. Germline V gene lookup returns CDR1 MDHEN and CDR2 SYDVKM. The CDR3 consists of 13 residues. CDR3 nucleotide sequence: TGTGCCAGCAGACCCGGGACAGTCTATGGCTACACCTTC. It specifies CASRPGTVYGYTF.

The rearrangement joins TRBV6-2 or TRBV6-3 to TRBJ1-5; D call uncertain. CDR3 length: 15 amino acids. The V end lost 5 bases, the J end lost 5 bases, and 16 bases lay between the germline ends. CDR1 and CDR2 from the germline V gene are MNHEY and SVGEGT. CDR3 coding DNA: TGTGCCAGCAGTCCCGACCTAGCTTGGGATCAGCCCCAGCATTTT. It codes for CASSPDLAWDQPQHF.

This clonotype was counted between two and nine times. The chain carries TRBV6-4 and TRBJ2-1; 11 bases are a match to TRBD1. CDR3 length: 16 amino acids. The junction had 9 bases not matched to a gene; V was cut back by 4 bases and J by 7 bases. Germline assignment: CDR1 MRHNA and CDR2 SNTAGT. CDR3 DNA sequence: TGTGCCAGCAGTGGACCCCGGGACAGGGGGTTTAATGAGCAGTTCTTC. It specifies CASSGPRDRGFNEQFF.